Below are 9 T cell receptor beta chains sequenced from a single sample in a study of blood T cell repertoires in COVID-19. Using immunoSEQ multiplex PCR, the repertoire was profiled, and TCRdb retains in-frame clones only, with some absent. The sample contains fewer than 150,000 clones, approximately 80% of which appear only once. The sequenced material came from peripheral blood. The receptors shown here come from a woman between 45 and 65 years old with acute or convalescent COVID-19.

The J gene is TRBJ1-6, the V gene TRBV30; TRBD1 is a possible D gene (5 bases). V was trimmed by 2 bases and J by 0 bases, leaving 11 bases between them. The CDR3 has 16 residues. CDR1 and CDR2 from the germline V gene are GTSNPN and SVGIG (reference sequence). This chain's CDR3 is CAWSRQMGSYNSPLHF. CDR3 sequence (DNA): TGTGCCTGGAGTCGACAGATGGGCTCCTATAATTCACCCCTCCACTTT. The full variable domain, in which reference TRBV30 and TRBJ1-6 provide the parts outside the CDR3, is SQTIHQWPATLVQPVGSPLSLECTVEGTSNPNLYWYRQAAGRGLQLLFYSVGIGQISSEVPQNLSASRPQDRQFILSSKKLLLSDSGFYLCAWSRQMGSYNSPLHFGNGTRLTVT.

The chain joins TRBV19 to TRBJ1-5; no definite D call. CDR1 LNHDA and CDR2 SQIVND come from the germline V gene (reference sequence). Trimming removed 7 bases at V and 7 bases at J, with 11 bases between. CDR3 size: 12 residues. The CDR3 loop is CASTGVGQPQHF. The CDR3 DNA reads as TGTGCCAGTACCGGGGTGGGACAGCCCCAGCATTTT.

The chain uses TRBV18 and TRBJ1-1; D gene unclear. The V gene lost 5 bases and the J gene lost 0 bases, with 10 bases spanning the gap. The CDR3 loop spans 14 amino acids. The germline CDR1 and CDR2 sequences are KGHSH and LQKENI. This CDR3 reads CASSYQSVNTEAFF. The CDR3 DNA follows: TGTGCCAGCTCATACCAGTCAGTGAACACTGAAGCTTTCTTT. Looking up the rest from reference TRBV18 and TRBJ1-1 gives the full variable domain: NAGVMQNPRHLVRRRGQEARLRCSPMKGHSHVYWYRQLPEEGLKFMVYLQKENIIDESGMPKERFSAEFPKEGPSILRIQQVVRGDSAAYFCASSYQSVNTEAFFGQGTRLTVV.

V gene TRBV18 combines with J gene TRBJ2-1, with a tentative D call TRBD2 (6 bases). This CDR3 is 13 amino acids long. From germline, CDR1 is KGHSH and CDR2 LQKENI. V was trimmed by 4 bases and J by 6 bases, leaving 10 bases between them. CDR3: CASSQGTGNEQFF. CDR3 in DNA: TGTGCCAGCTCACAGGGGACTGGCAATGAGCAGTTCTTC.

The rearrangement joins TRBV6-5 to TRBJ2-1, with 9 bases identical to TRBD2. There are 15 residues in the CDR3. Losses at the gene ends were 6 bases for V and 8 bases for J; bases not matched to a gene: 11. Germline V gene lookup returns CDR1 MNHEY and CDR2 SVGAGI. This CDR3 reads CASSAGLARRDEQFF. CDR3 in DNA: TGTGCCAGCAGCGCGGGACTAGCTCGTAGGGATGAGCAGTTCTTC.

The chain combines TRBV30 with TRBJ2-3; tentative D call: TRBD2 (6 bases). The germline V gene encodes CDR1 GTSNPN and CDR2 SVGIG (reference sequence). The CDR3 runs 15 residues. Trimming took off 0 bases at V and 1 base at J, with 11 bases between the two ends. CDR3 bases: TGTGCCTGGAGTGTCTTCGGGGGTGGCACAGATACGCAGTATTTT. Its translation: CAWSVFGGGTDTQYF.

The CDR3 region is CASSEAFGVGDTQYF. CDR3 sequence (DNA): TGTGCCAGCAGTGAAGCCTTCGGGGTCGGAGATACGCAGTATTTT. The rearrangement joins TRBV6-1 to TRBJ2-3; D may be TRBD2 (5 bases). Trimming pared 0 bases from V and 5 bases from J, leaving 12 bases between. The CDR3 totals 15 residues. Germline V gene data show CDR1 as MNHNS and CDR2 as SASEGT.

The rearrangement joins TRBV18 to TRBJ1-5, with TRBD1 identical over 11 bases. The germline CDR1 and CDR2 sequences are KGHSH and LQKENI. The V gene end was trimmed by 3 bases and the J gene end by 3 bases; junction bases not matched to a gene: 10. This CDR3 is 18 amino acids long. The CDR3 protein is CASSPPLWGQGDNQPQHF. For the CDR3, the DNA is TGTGCCAGCTCACCCCCTCTTTGGGGACAGGGGGACAATCAGCCCCAGCATTTT.

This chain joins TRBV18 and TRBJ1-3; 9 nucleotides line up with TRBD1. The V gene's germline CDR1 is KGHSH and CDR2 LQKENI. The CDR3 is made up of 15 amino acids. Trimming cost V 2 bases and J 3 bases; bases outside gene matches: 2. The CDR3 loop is CASSPGDRDGNTIYF. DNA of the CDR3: TGTGCCAGCTCACCAGGGGACAGGGATGGAAACACCATATATTTT.